The rows below give T cell receptor beta chains drawn from one sample of a study of T cell responses to AZD1222 COVID-19 vaccine. Generated by immunoSEQ multiplex PCR, the TCRdb table keeps only in-frame clones and is missing some. The profile shows about 120,000 clones, 70% to 90% of them singletons. This specimen was peripheral blood, taken on day 0 of AZD1222 vaccination. The source of these receptors is an adult in good health. Both conserved end residues are part of each CDR3. A D gene is named only where the DNA matches it firmly. The size of a clone is reported for some rows only, either as once, few or many, or as a class for expanded clones.

v_call: TRBV11-3
d_call: NA
j_call: TRBJ2-7
clone_size: few
cdr3_nt: TGTGCCAGCAGCTTAGATTTAGTGGACGAGCAGTACTTC
cdr3_aa: CASSLDLVDEQYF

v_call: TRBV6-5
d_call: NA
j_call: TRBJ1-3
clone_size: once
cdr3_nt: TGTGCCAGCATGGGAGGGGGAAACACCATATATTTT
cdr3_aa: CASMGGGNTIYF

v_call: TRBV18
d_call: NA
j_call: TRBJ1-2
clone_size: NA
cdr3_nt: TGTGCCAGCTCACTTCAGAGAGACTATGGCTACACCTTC
cdr3_aa: CASSLQRDYGYTF

v_call: TRBV2
d_call: NA
j_call: TRBJ1-4
clone_size: NA
cdr3_nt: TGTGCCAGCACTGATACCTTGGTTACAAGTGAAAAACTGTTTTTT
cdr3_aa: CASTDTLVTSEKLFF

v_call: TRBV10-3
d_call: NA
j_call: TRBJ1-5
clone_size: few
cdr3_nt: TGTGCCATCAGTGAGGAAAAACCAGGCAATCAGCCCCAGCATTTT
cdr3_aa: CAISEEKPGNQPQHF

v_call: TRBV6-5
d_call: TRBD2
j_call: TRBJ2-7
clone_size: NA
cdr3_nt: TGTGCCAGCAGCCCAGTGGGACTAGCGGGAGTCGAGCAGTACTTC
cdr3_aa: CASSPVGLAGVEQYF

v_call: TRBV5-1
d_call: NA
j_call: TRBJ1-1
clone_size: NA
cdr3_nt: TGCGCCAGCAGCTTGGGGGCAGGATTCACTGAAGCTTTCTTT
cdr3_aa: CASSLGAGFTEAFF

v_call: TRBV6-2/TRBV6-3
d_call: NA
j_call: TRBJ2-7
clone_size: NA
cdr3_nt: TGTGCCAGCAGCGAGGGGGGCGGACCCACCTACGAGCAGTACTTC
cdr3_aa: CASSEGGGPTYEQYF

v_call: TRBV11-3
d_call: NA
j_call: TRBJ2-7
clone_size: NA
cdr3_nt: TGTGCCAGCAGCTTCGGGACTCTTACCTACGAGCAGTACTTC
cdr3_aa: CASSFGTLTYEQYF

v_call: TRBV6-4
d_call: NA
j_call: TRBJ1-2
clone_size: NA
cdr3_nt: TGTGCCAGCCACCCTGGGGGAGGCTACACCTTC
cdr3_aa: CASHPGGGYTF

v_call: TRBV7-8
d_call: NA
j_call: TRBJ2-7
clone_size: NA
cdr3_nt: TGTGCCAGCAGCTTAGACGGGACCATTTACGAGCAGTACTTC
cdr3_aa: CASSLDGTIYEQYF

v_call: TRBV4-2
d_call: TRBD1
j_call: TRBJ1-4
clone_size: NA
cdr3_nt: TGTGCCAGCCGGCGGGGGACAGGGAATGAAAAACTGTTTTTT
cdr3_aa: CASRRGTGNEKLFF

v_call: TRBV25-1
d_call: TRBD1
j_call: TRBJ1-5
clone_size: NA
cdr3_nt: TGTGCCAGCAGTGAAGGTTATCGCAGGGGGCGGAAAAATCAGCCCCAGCATTTT
cdr3_aa: CASSEGYRRGRKNQPQHF